The T cell receptor beta chain under discussion was sequenced for a study of cytomegalovirus exposure and HLA in healthy donors. For this clone: Its antigen is as yet unknown.

Study outcomes and limitations: The only immune exposure information that was available was CMV serostatus. Most TCR sequences proved rare, with some public TCRs found in many donors. An assumption of roughly uniform sequencing depth across donors underlay the presence/absence analyses. Previous analysis showed most TCR beta V segments were productive about 87% or about 30% of the time.

A multiplex PCR was run with 60 Vbeta primers and 13 Jbeta primers. The protocol was immunoSEQ multiplex PCR, while the TCRdb copy is restricted to in-frame clones and leaves out a portion. The sample holds 200,000 to 250,000 clones; about 74% are singletons and the top ten take less than 2%. Sequences were obtained from PBMCs. This receptor was obtained from a young woman in good health and CMV-seronegative.

Here the CDR3 reads CASSSRRGGSRSEQYF. CDR3 nucleotide sequence: TGTGCCAGCAGCTCCCGTCGCGGGGGATCCCGCAGCGAGCAGTACTTC. The J gene is TRBJ2-7, the V gene TRBV5-4, with TRBD2 matching over 7 bases. This CDR3 comprises 16 residues. V lost 3 bases to trimming and J lost 6 bases; unmatched junction nucleotides: 15. CDR1 is SGHNT and CDR2 is YYREEE in the germline V gene (reference sequence).